The 14 T cell receptor beta chains in this list originate from one sample, sequenced in a study of shared clonotypes between healthy human individuals. Assay used: immunoSEQ multiplex PCR; TCRdb lists only in-frame clones, some missing. The table shows about 980,000 clones, with 76% occurring only once. Sequencing was carried out using memory CD4+ T cells sorted from blood. This sample's subset: CD45RA-negative fraction. These receptors came from a man younger than 30 in good health.

This chain connects TRBV6-1 to TRBJ2-3; D gene ambiguous. This CDR3 is 14 amino acids long. V was shortened by 0 bases and J by 5 bases, with 9 bases between the two germline ends. Per the germline V gene, CDR1 is MNHNS and CDR2 is SASEGT. CDR3 protein: CASSEAHRRDTQYF. The DNA for the CDR3 is TGTGCCAGCAGTGAAGCGCACAGAAGAGATACGCAGTATTTT.

The chain is built from TRBV20-1 and TRBJ2-1; no clear D gene. Per germline, CDR1 DFQATT and CDR2 SNEGSKA (reference sequence). The CDR3 spans 11 residues. Trimming shortened V by 6 bases and J by 9 bases, and 12 bases separated the two germline ends. This CDR3 reads CSAGTRSEQFF. CDR3 in DNA: TGCAGTGCCGGAACCCGCAGTGAGCAGTTCTTC.

The rearrangement joins TRBV5-4 to TRBJ2-1, with 7 bases fitting TRBD1. This CDR3 comprises 15 residues. The junction had 6 bases not matched to a gene; V was cut back by 4 bases and J by 2 bases. Germline V gives CDR1 SGHNT, CDR2 YYREEE (reference sequence). CDR3 region: CASSPPGQTYNEQFF. The CDR3 DNA follows: TGTGCCAGCAGCCCGCCGGGACAGACCTACAATGAGCAGTTCTTC.

A few counts support this clone. This chain joins TRBV6-5 and TRBJ1-6; perhaps TRBD1 as D (5 bases). Germline V lookup: CDR1 MNHEY, CDR2 SVGAGI. Trimming removed 3 bases at V and 8 bases at J, with 14 bases between. This CDR3 is built from 15 residues. The CDR3 spells CASSYRPLGDSPLHF. CDR3 sequence (DNA): TGTGCCAGCAGTTATAGGCCGCTGGGGGATTCACCCCTCCACTTT.

This chain joins TRBV11-2 and TRBJ2-7; 7 bases fit TRBD1. The junction had 9 bases not matched to a gene; V was cut back by 5 bases and J by 5 bases. The germline V gene has CDR1 SGHAT and CDR2 FQNNGV. The CDR3 has 14 residues. The CDR3 DNA sequence: TGTGCCAGCAGCACAAGACAGGGTAAAAACGAGCAGTACTTC. This gives the protein CASSTRQGKNEQYF.

The chain uses TRBV28 and TRBJ1-5, with unresolved D. V gave up 2 bases and J gave up 6 bases, with 2 bases separating them. Germline V gene data show CDR1 as MDHEN and CDR2 as SYDVKM. The CDR3 has 11 residues. In nucleotides, the CDR3 is TGTGCCAGCAGTTTAACTCAGCCCCAGCATTTT. Residues: CASSLTQPQHF.

The chain has TRBV6-1 and TRBJ1-2; the D is unclear. This CDR3 is built from 13 residues. Per the germline V gene, CDR1 is MNHNS and CDR2 is SASEGT. V was trimmed by 4 bases and J by 11 bases, leaving 17 bases between them. The CDR3 DNA reads TGTGCCAGCAGTGGCAGCGTGGGGATCTCTTACACCTTC. Translating it yields CASSGSVGISYTF.

The chain joins TRBV2 to TRBJ1-3; 8 bases align to TRBD1. The junction had 10 bases not matched to a gene; V was cut back by 6 bases and J by 0 bases. CDR1 is SNHLY, CDR2 FYNNEI, per germline. CDR3 size: 17 residues. CDR3: CASRQIRTGSSGNTIYF. The CDR3 DNA reads TGTGCCAGCAGGCAGATAAGGACAGGGTCCTCTGGAAACACCATATATTTT.

The V gene is TRBV19, the J gene TRBJ1-1, with D possibly being TRBD1 (6 bases). Trimming removed 9 bases at V and 10 bases at J, with 15 bases between. The CDR3 length is 11 residues. From germline, CDR1 is LNHDA and CDR2 SQIVND (reference sequence). The chain's CDR3 is CASDGGLIAFF. CDR3 bases: TGTGCCAGCGACGGGGGGCTGATAGCTTTCTTT.

The V gene is TRBV5-1, the J gene TRBJ2-7, with a possible D match to TRBD1 (6 bases). CDR3 length: 16 residues. Trimming took off 4 bases at V and 3 bases at J, with 20 bases between the two ends. The germline gives CDR1 SGHRS, CDR2 YFSETQ. Written as DNA, the CDR3 is TGCGCCAGCAGCCTGCCGGAACAGGGATTGAGCTACGAGCAGTACTTC. Translating it yields CASSLPEQGLSYEQYF.

V usage is TRBV28 and J usage is TRBJ2-3, with D possibly being TRBD1 (6 bases). V was trimmed by 6 bases and J by 1 base, leaving 14 bases between them. The V gene's germline CDR1 is MDHEN and CDR2 SYDVKM. This CDR3 comprises 15 residues. For the CDR3, the DNA is TGTGCCAGCAGCCGAACAGGGTATGGCACAGATACGCAGTATTTT. As protein: CASSRTGYGTDTQYF.

As regards this clone: The sample has other DNA sequences that encode this CDR3 too. This chain uses TRBV11-3 with TRBJ2-1; 9 bases align to TRBD2. Germline trimming cut 1 base from V and 3 bases from J; bases unmatched to any gene: 1. CDR1 is SGHNT, CDR2 YENEEA, per germline. The CDR3 totals 15 residues. Written as DNA, the CDR3 is TGTGCCAGCAGCTTAGGAGCGGGAGGCTACAATGAGCAGTTCTTC. It codes for CASSLGAGGYNEQFF.

The chain has TRBV4-3 and TRBJ2-2; TRBD2 agrees at 7 bases. V dropped 0 bases and J dropped 4; count of bases not matched to a gene: 11. Germline CDR1 LGHNA, CDR2 YSLEER. This CDR3 is 18 amino acids long. The CDR3 coding sequence is TGCGCCAGCAGCCAAGATCAGGTCGGCGGGAGAGGCACCGGGGAGCTGTTTTTT. Amino acid sequence: CASSQDQVGGRGTGELFF.

This rearrangement joins TRBV2 to TRBJ1-1; TRBD1 is a possible D gene (5 bases). Trimming cost V 6 bases and J 13 bases, with 15 bases left between them. CDR3 length: 11 amino acids. From germline, CDR1 is SNHLY and CDR2 FYNNEI. The CDR3 coding sequence is TGTGCCAGCAGGAGGGATCGAAGGGGTTTCTTT. Encoded protein: CASRRDRRGFF.